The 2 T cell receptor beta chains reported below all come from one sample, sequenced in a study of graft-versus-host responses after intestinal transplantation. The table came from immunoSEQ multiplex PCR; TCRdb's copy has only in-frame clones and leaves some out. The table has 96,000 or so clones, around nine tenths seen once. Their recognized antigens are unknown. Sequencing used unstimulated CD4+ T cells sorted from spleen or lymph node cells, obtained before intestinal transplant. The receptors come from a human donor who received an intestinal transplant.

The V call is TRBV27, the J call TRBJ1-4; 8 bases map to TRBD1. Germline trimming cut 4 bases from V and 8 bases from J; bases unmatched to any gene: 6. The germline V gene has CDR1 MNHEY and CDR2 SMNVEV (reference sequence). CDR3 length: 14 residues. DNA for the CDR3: TGTGCCAGCAGTTCGGACAGGGTAGGAGAAAAACTGTTTTTT. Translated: CASSSDRVGEKLFF.

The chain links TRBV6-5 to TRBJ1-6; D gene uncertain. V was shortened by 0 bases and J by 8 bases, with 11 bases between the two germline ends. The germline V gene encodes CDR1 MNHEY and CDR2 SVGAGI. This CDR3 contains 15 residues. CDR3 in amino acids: CASSYSNRFDSPLHF. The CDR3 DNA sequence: TGTGCCAGCAGTTACTCAAACAGATTCGATTCACCCCTCCACTTT.